The 27 T cell receptor beta chains given below trace back to one sample, sequenced in a study of blood T cell repertoires in COVID-19. Measured with immunoSEQ multiplex PCR; TCRdb has only the in-frame clones, and not every one. The sample consists of 230,000 or so clones, around 85% of them appearing once. The specimen sequenced was peripheral blood. These receptors originate from a human donor in a cohort sampled during active COVID-19.

There are a few counts of this clone. The chain couples TRBV6-5 to TRBJ1-4; possibly TRBD1 for D (5 bases). Between the trimmed V and J ends, which lost 6 bases and 5 bases, there was a span of 13 bases. Germline V lookup: CDR1 MNHEY, CDR2 SVGAGI. The CDR3 runs 14 residues. The CDR3 DNA follows: TGTGCCAGCAGGCCAGGGAAGGGAAATGAAAAACTGTTTTTT. Translation: CASRPGKGNEKLFF.

This clone was recorded a few times. The sample carries other DNA sequences with the same CDR3. The chain carries TRBV7-2 and TRBJ2-7; D unclear. Trimming removed 5 bases from V and 2 bases from J, with 4 bases in between. The germline gives CDR1 SGHTA, CDR2 FQGNSA. The CDR3 runs to 11 residues. The CDR3 coding sequence is TGTGCCAGCAGCCCCGCCTACGAGCAGTACTTC. Protein product: CASSPAYEQYF.

This clone was seen many times. This chain uses TRBV7-8 with TRBJ2-7; 10 bases map to TRBD2. With V trimmed by 5 bases and J by 1 base, 8 bases remained unmatched. This CDR3 spans 16 amino acids. CDR1 is SGHVS and CDR2 is FQNEAQ in the germline V gene. The CDR3 spells CASSGAIAGGSYEQYF. The CDR3 DNA follows: TGTGCCAGCAGCGGGGCCATAGCGGGAGGATCCTACGAGCAGTACTTC.

V usage is TRBV2 and J usage is TRBJ1-5; maybe TRBD1 (5 bases). Between the trimmed V and J ends, which lost 1 base and 5 bases, there was a span of 12 bases. Looked up from germline, CDR1 is SNHLY and CDR2 is FYNNEI. The CDR3 spans 15 residues. In DNA, the CDR3 is TGTGCCAGCAGTGAAGGGTGGGGCGTCCATCAGCCCCAGCATTTT. It yields the protein CASSEGWGVHQPQHF.

The V gene is TRBV6-6, the J gene TRBJ2-1, with D perhaps matching TRBD2 (6 bases). The CDR3 sequence is 15 residues long. Germline values: CDR1 MNHNY, CDR2 SVGAGI (reference sequence). The germline V and J ends were trimmed by 6 bases and 9 bases, with 21 bases remaining between them. DNA of the CDR3: TGTGCCAGCAGACCCAAGGAGGGCCGCCAGGCTGAGCAGTTCTTC. This codes for CASRPKEGRQAEQFF.

The genes are TRBV28 and TRBJ1-1, with 9 bases identical to TRBD1. The CDR3 loop spans 14 amino acids. Germline loops: CDR1 MDHEN, CDR2 SYDVKM. With 6 bases clipped from V and 2 bases from J, the junction kept 4 bases outside the gene matches. The DNA for the CDR3 is TGTGCCAGCAGGAGGACAGGGGTCAACACTGAAGCTTTCTTT. Translation: CASRRTGVNTEAFF.

The V gene is TRBV6-2 or TRBV6-3, the J gene TRBJ1-1, with no clear D. The CDR3 extends over 15 amino acids. Trimming cost V 2 bases and J 7 bases, with 17 bases left between them. The germline gives CDR1 MNHEY, CDR2 SVGEGT. As DNA, the CDR3 is TGTGCCAGCAGTTACACTCGGAGGATAACCCTTGAAGCTTTCTTT. Translated: CASSYTRRITLEAFF.

The rearrangement links TRBV14 to TRBJ1-2; D is ambiguous. The CDR3 spans 13 residues. Germline lookup yields CDR1 SGHDN and CDR2 FVKESK. Trimming removed 8 bases at V and 1 base at J, with 11 bases between. The CDR3 DNA follows: TGTGCCAGCGGGGAGAATCTTAACTATGGCTACACCTTC. Translation gives CASGENLNYGYTF.

This clone was seen just once. The chain couples TRBV7-9 to TRBJ2-5, with TRBD2 matching over 10 bases. The germline V gene encodes CDR1 SEHNR and CDR2 FQNEAQ (reference sequence). Trimming cost V 7 bases and J 3 bases; bases outside gene matches: 11. The CDR3 contains 16 residues. CDR3 nucleotides: TGTGCCAGCAACCGCGGGGCAGGACTAGCGGAAGAGACCCAGTACTTC. Its protein product is CASNRGAGLAEETQYF.

V gene TRBV7-2 combines with J gene TRBJ1-1; 9 positions agree with TRBD1. The CDR3 contains 16 residues. With 6 bases clipped from V and 1 base from J, the junction kept 9 bases outside the gene matches. CDR1 is SGHTA, CDR2 FQGNSA, per germline. CDR3 in amino acids: CASSLQGALGNTEAFF. The CDR3 DNA reads as TGTGCCAGCAGTTTACAGGGGGCTCTAGGGAACACTGAAGCTTTCTTT.

The rearrangement links TRBV5-4 to TRBJ2-7; 8 bases line up with TRBD2. V lost 0 bases, J lost 5 bases, and 7 bases stayed unmatched. Germline-derived CDR1 and CDR2 are SGHNT and YYREEE (reference sequence). The CDR3 is 15 amino acids. CDR3 DNA: TGTGCCAGCAGCTTGGGGGGTAGCGGGATGGACGAGCAGTACTTC. This codes for CASSLGGSGMDEQYF.

By sample fraction, this clone is medium-sized. The CDR3 spells CASSRSTDSYEQYF. Written as DNA, the CDR3 is TGTGCCAGCAGTCGATCGACAGACTCCTACGAGCAGTACTTC. V is TRBV28 and J is TRBJ2-7, with TRBD1 as a possible D gene (5 bases). Germline assignment: CDR1 MDHEN and CDR2 SYDVKM. CDR3 length equals 14 residues. Trimming shortened V by 5 bases and J by 0 bases, and 11 bases separated the two germline ends. The whole variable domain, remainder taken from reference TRBV28 and TRBJ2-7, is DVKVTQSSRYLVKRTGEKVFLECVQDMDHENMFWYRQDPGLGLRLIYFSYDVKMKEKGDIPEGYSVSREKKERFSLILESASTNQTSMYLCASSRSTDSYEQYFGPGTRLTVT.

This chain uses TRBV30 with TRBJ2-7, with D maybe TRBD1 (5 bases). The CDR3 contains 14 residues. CDR1 and CDR2 (germline): GTSNPN, SVGIG (reference sequence). V was clipped by 0 bases and J by 3 bases, with 12 bases between them. Written as DNA, the CDR3 is TGTGCCTGGAGTGTAGGTGACAGTTACTACGAGCAGTACTTC. This encodes CAWSVGDSYYEQYF.

The chain joins TRBV9 to TRBJ1-2, with 7 positions matching TRBD1. Looked up from germline, CDR1 is SGDLS and CDR2 is YYNGEE. This CDR3 is built from 15 residues. Trimming removed 0 bases from V and 4 bases from J; junction bases left unmatched: 6. The CDR3 loop is CASSVGEGGAYGYTF. In nucleotides, the CDR3 is TGTGCCAGCAGCGTAGGTGAAGGGGGCGCCTATGGCTACACCTTC. Full variable domain (missing parts from reference TRBV9 and TRBJ1-2): DSGVTQTPKHLITATGQRVTLRCSPRSGDLSVYWYQQSLDQGLQFLIQYYNGEERAKGNILERFSAQQFPDLHSELNLSSLELGDSALYFCASSVGEGGAYGYTFGSGTRLTVV.

This clone has just a few counts. The gene calls are TRBV25-1 and TRBJ1-4; a weak D match, TRBD1 (6 bases). V shed 8 bases and J shed 6 bases, with 13 bases lying between them. The CDR3 is 13 residues long. CDR1 is MGHDK and CDR2 is SYGVNS in the germline V gene. This chain's CDR3 is CASCRDTYEKLFF. CDR3 DNA sequence: TGTGCCAGCTGCCGGGACACGTATGAAAAACTGTTTTTT. The whole variable domain, filled in from reference TRBV25-1 and TRBJ1-4, reads EADIYQTPRYLVIGTGKKITLECSQTMGHDKMYWYQQDPGMELHLIHYSYGVNSTEKGDLSSESTVSRIRTEHFPLTLESARPSHTSQYLCASCRDTYEKLFFGSGTQLSVL.

The chain couples TRBV18 to TRBJ2-7; 8 nucleotides line up with TRBD2. The CDR3 spans 14 residues. CDR1 and CDR2 from the germline V gene are KGHSH and LQKENI. V gave up 6 bases and J gave up 3 bases; unmatched junction bases: 7. The DNA of the CDR3 is TGTGCCAGCTCTCCAACCGGGACTAGCTACGAGCAGTACTTC. It codes for CASSPTGTSYEQYF. Variable domain in full (rest from reference TRBV18 and TRBJ2-7): NAGVMQNPRHLVRRRGQEARLRCSPMKGHSHVYWYRQLPEEGLKFMVYLQKENIIDESGMPKERFSAEFPKEGPSILRIQQVVRGDSAAYFCASSPTGTSYEQYFGPGTRLTVT.

This clone was observed once. The V call is TRBV25-1, the J call TRBJ2-7; 8 nucleotides agree with TRBD2. Losses at the gene ends were 4 bases for V and 2 bases for J; bases not matched to a gene: 10. Germline CDR1 reads MGHDK; CDR2 reads SYGVNS. The CDR3 has 16 residues. CDR3 protein: CASSAPGGSFPYEQYF. CDR3 coding DNA: TGTGCCAGCAGTGCTCCGGGAGGGAGCTTCCCCTACGAGCAGTACTTC.

J is TRBJ2-3 and V is TRBV14; no clear D. Trimming removed 5 bases from V and 2 bases from J, with 5 bases in between. From germline, CDR1 is SGHDN and CDR2 FVKESK. The CDR3 covers 12 residues. The CDR3 region has the DNA TGTGCCAGCAGCTCGTACACAGATACGCAGTATTTT. Amino acids: CASSSYTDTQYF.

The rearrangement uses TRBV5-1 and TRBJ1-2; possibly TRBD1 for D (6 bases). Looked up from germline, CDR1 is SGHRS and CDR2 is YFSETQ. V shed 4 bases and J shed 7 bases, with 8 bases lying between them. The CDR3 spans 11 residues. CDR3 amino acids: CASSNRAGYTF. For the CDR3, the DNA is TGCGCCAGCAGCAACAGGGCTGGCTACACCTTC.

The gene calls are TRBV6-4 and TRBJ2-2; perhaps TRBD2 as D (6 bases). The CDR3 contains 14 residues. The V and J ends lost 3 bases and 8 bases respectively, with 13 bases between them. Germline CDR1 MRHNA, CDR2 SNTAGT. In DNA, the CDR3 is TGTGCCAGCAGTGAGGAGGGGAAGAGAGGGGAGCTGTTTTTT. As protein: CASSEEGKRGELFF.

This clone was found a few times. The V and J genes are TRBV20-1 and TRBJ1-4; no clear D gene. CDR3 length equals 11 residues. The germline CDR1 and CDR2 sequences are DFQATT and SNEGSKA (reference sequence). V lost 6 bases and J lost 8, with 10 bases in between. CDR3 nucleotides: TGCAGTGCAGGGCCGGGGGAAAAACTGTTTTTT. Residues: CSAGPGEKLFF.

V and J are TRBV23-1 and TRBJ1-2; no clear D. TRBV23-1 is given ORF status, its function remaining uncertain. Trimming took 1 base from V and 9 from J, leaving 12 bases between them. The CDR3 totals 13 residues. CDR3 region: CASSQWSERSYTF. The CDR3 nucleotides read TGCGCCAGCAGTCAATGGAGTGAAAGAAGCTACACCTTC.

The CDR3 spells CASSRQGYEQYF. The CDR3 DNA is TGTGCCAGCTCACGGCAGGGCTACGAGCAGTACTTC. This chain links TRBV18 with TRBJ2-7; maybe TRBD1 (5 bases). CDR3 length: 12 residues. The V and J ends lost 4 bases and 3 bases respectively, with 7 bases between them. Germline loops: CDR1 KGHSH, CDR2 LQKENI. The whole variable domain, remainder taken from reference TRBV18 and TRBJ2-7, is NAGVMQNPRHLVRRRGQEARLRCSPMKGHSHVYWYRQLPEEGLKFMVYLQKENIIDESGMPKERFSAEFPKEGPSILRIQQVVRGDSAAYFCASSRQGYEQYFGPGTRLTVT.

The V gene is TRBV6-5, the J gene TRBJ2-5, with TRBD2 matching over 8 bases. Germline V gene lookup returns CDR1 MNHEY and CDR2 SVGAGI. The CDR3 has 13 residues. V lost 8 bases to trimming and J lost 5 bases; unmatched junction nucleotides: 7. In DNA, the CDR3 is TGTGCCAGCCGACGGGAGGGCATTGAGACCCAGTACTTC. Its translation is CASRREGIETQYF.

The V call is TRBV2, the J call TRBJ2-3, with D possibly TRBD1 on 5 matching bases. Germline V CDR1 and CDR2: SNHLY, FYNNEI. V lost 2 bases and J lost 2, with 11 bases in between. This CDR3 spans 15 amino acids. As DNA, the CDR3 is TGTGCCAGCAGTGAACGTGACAGCTACACAGATACGCAGTATTTT. It is translated as CASSERDSYTDTQYF.

V and J are TRBV29-1 and TRBJ1-1; D perhaps matches TRBD1 (6 bases). V was shortened by 6 bases and J by 0 bases, with 11 bases between the two germline ends. From germline, CDR1 is SQVTM and CDR2 ANQGSEA. The CDR3 consists of 13 residues. The CDR3: CSVIQGMNTEAFF. The CDR3 region has the DNA TGCAGCGTCATACAGGGCATGAACACTGAAGCTTTCTTT. The whole variable domain, filled in from reference TRBV29-1 and TRBJ1-1, reads SAVISQKPSRDICQRGTSLTIQCQVDSQVTMMFWYRQQPGQSLTLIATANQGSEATYESGFVIDKFPISRPNLTFSTLTVSNMSPEDSSIYLCSVIQGMNTEAFFGQGTRLTVV.

The V call is TRBV5-1, the J call TRBJ2-5, with a possible D match to TRBD2 (5 bases). V was clipped by 0 bases and J by 4 bases, with 10 bases between them. There are 14 residues in the CDR3. CDR1 and CDR2 from the germline V gene are SGHRS and YFSETQ. Here the CDR3 DNA reads TGCGCCAGCAGCTTGGTCGGGGATTCAGAGACCCAGTACTTC. This translates into CASSLVGDSETQYF.